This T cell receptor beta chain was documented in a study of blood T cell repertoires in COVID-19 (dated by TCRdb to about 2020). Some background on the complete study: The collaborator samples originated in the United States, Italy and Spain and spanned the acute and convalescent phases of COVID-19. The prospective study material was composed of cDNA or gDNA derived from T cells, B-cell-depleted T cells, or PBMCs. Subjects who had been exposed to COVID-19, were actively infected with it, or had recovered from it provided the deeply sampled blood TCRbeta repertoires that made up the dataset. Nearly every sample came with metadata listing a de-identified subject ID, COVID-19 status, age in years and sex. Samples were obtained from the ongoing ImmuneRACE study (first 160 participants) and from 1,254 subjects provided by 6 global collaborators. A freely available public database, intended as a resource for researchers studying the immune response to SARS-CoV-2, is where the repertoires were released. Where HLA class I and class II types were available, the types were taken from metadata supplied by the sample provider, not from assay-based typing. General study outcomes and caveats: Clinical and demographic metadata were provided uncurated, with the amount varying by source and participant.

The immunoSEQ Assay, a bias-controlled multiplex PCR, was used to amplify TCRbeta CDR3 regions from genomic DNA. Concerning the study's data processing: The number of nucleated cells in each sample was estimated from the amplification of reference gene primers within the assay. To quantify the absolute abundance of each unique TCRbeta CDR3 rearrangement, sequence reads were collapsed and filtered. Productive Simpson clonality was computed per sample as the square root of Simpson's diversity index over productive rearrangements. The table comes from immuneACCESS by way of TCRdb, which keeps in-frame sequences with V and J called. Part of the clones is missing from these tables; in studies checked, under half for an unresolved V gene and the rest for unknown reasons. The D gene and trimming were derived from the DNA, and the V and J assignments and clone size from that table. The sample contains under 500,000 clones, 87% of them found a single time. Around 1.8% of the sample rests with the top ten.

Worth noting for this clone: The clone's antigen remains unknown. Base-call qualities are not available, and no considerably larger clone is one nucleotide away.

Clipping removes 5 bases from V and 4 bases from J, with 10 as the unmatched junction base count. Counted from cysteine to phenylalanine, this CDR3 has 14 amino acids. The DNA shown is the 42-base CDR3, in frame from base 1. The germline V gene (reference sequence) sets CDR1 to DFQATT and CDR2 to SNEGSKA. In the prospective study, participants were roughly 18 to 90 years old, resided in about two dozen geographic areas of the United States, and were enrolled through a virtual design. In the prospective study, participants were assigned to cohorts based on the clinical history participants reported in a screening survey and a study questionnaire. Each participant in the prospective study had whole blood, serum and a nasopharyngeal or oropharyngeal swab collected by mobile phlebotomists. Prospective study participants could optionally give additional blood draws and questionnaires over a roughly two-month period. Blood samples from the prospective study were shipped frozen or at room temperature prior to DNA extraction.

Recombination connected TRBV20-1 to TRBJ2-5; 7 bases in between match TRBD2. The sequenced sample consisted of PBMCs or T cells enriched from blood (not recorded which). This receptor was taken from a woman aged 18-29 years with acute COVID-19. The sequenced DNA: TGCAGTGCTCGTGCGGCAGCGGGATCAGAGACCCAGTACTTC. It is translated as CSARAAAGSETQYF.